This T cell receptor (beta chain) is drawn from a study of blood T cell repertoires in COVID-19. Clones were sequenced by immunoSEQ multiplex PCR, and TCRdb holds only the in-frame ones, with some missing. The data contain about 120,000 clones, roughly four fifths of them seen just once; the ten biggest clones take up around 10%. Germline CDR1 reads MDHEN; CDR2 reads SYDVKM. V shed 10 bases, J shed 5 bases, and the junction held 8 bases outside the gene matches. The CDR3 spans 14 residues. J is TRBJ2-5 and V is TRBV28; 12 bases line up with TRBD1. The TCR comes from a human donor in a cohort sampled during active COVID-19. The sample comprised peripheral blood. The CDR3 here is CATKGTGGLETQYF. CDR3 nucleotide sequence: TGTGCCACTAAAGGGACAGGGGGCTTGGAGACCCAGTACTTC.